This T cell receptor (beta chain) was identified during a study of control samples from healthy donors and cancer patients. TCRdb's copy holds only in-frame clones and misses some; the assay was immunoSEQ multiplex PCR. The sample records more than 95,000 clones, roughly 91% being singletons. This clone appeared a single time. This CDR3 has 13 amino acids. Germline loops: CDR1 LNHNV, CDR2 YYDKDF (reference sequence). V was cut by 0 bases and J by 11 bases, with 13 bases left in between. Sequences were obtained from blood. This TCR was sampled from a woman in her 70s in good health. The V gene is TRBV15, the J gene TRBJ1-1; weak D call: TRBD1 (5 bases). This CDR3 reads CATSRDGGVRAFF. DNA for the CDR3: TGTGCCACCAGCAGAGATGGAGGGGTGCGGGCTTTCTTT.